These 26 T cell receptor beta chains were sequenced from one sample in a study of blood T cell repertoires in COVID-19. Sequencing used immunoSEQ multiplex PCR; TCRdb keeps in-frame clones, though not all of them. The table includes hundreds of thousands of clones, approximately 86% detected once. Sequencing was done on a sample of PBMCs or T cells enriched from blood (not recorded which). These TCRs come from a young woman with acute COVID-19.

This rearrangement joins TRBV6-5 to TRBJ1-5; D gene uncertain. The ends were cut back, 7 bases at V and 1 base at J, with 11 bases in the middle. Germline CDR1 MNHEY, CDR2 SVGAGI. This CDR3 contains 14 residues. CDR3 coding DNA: TGTGCCAGCAAGGTGCCGGGAAGCAATCAGCCCCAGCATTTT. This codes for CASKVPGSNQPQHF.

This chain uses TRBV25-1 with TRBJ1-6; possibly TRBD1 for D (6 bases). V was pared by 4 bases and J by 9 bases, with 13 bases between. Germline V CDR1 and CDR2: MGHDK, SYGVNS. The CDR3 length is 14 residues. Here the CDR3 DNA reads TGTGCCAGCAGTGTTACAGGGATGGGTTCACCCCTCCACTTT. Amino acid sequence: CASSVTGMGSPLHF.

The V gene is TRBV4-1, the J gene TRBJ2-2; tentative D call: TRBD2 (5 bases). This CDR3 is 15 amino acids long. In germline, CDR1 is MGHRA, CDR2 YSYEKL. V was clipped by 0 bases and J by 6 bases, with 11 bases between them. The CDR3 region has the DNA TGCGCCAGCAGCCAAGAATCACGGGGATCCGGGGAGCTGTTTTTT. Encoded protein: CASSQESRGSGELFF.

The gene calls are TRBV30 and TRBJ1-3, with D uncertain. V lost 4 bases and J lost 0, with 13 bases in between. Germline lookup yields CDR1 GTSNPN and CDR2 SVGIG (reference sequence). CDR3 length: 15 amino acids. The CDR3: CAWNYGLNSGNTIYF. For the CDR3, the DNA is TGTGCCTGGAATTATGGGCTCAACTCTGGAAACACCATATATTTT.

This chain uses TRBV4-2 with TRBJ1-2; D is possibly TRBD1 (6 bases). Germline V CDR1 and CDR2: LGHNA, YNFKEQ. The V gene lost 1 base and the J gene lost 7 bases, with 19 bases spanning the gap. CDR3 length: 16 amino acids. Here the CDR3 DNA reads TGTGCCAGCAGCCAAGCACAGTCAGGGGTTTATAGTGGCTACACCTTC. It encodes CASSQAQSGVYSGYTF.

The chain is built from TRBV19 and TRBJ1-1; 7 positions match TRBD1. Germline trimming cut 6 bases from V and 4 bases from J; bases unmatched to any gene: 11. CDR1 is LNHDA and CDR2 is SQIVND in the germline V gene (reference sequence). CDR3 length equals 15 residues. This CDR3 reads CASSLSTGTVTEAFF. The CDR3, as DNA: TGTGCCAGTAGCCTGTCGACAGGGACCGTCACTGAAGCTTTCTTT.

The DNA for the CDR3 is TGTGCCAGCAGCGTGGGCCTTGATCGTGGCTACACCTTC. Translating it yields CASSVGLDRGYTF. The chain carries TRBV7-2 and TRBJ1-2; D call uncertain. Germline V CDR1 and CDR2: SGHTA, FQGNSA. CDR3 length: 13 residues. The V gene lost 5 bases and the J gene lost 7 bases, with 14 bases spanning the gap.

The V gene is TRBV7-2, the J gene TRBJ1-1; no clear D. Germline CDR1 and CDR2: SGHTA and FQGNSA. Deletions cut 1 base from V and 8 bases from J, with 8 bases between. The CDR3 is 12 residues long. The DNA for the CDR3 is TGTGCCAGCAGCTTAGACGGGATCGAAGCTTTCTTT. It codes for CASSLDGIEAFF.

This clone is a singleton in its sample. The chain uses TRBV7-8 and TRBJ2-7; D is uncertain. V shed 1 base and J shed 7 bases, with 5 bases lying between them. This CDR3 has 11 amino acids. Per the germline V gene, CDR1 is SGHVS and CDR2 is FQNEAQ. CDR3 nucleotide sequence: TGTGCCAGCAGCTTAGGAGTGGAGCAGTACTTC. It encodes CASSLGVEQYF.

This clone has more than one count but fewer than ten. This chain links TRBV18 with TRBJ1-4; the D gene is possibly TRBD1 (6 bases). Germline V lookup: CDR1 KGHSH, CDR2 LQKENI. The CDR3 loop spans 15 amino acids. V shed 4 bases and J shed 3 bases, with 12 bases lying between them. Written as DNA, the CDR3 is TGTGCCAGCTCACAACGACAGGAATCTAATGAAAAACTGTTTTTT. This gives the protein CASSQRQESNEKLFF.

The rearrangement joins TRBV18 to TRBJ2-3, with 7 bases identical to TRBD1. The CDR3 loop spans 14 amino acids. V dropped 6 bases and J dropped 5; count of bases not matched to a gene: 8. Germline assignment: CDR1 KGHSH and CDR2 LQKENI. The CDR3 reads CASSPGTDLDTQYF. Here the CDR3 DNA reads TGTGCCAGCTCGCCCGGGACAGATCTAGATACGCAGTATTTT.

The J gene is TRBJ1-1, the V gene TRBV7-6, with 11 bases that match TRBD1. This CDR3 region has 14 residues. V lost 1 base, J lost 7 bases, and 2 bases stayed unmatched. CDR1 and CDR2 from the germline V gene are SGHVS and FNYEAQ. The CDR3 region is CASSLEGTGGEAFF. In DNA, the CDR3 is TGTGCCAGCAGCTTAGAAGGGACAGGGGGTGAAGCTTTCTTT.

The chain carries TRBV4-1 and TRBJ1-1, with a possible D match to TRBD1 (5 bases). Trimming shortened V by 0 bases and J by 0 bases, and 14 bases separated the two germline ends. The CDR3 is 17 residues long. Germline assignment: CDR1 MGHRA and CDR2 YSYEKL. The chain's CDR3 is CASSQDPRGAVNTEAFF. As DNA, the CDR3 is TGCGCCAGCAGCCAAGACCCTAGGGGCGCGGTGAACACTGAAGCTTTCTTT.

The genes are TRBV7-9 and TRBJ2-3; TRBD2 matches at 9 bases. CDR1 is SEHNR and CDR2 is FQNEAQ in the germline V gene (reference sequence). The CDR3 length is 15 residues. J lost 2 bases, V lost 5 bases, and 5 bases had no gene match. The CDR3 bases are TGTGCCAGCAGCCGAACTAGCGGGTTCACAGATACGCAGTATTTT. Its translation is CASSRTSGFTDTQYF. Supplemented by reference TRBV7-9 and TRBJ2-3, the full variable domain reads DTGVSQNPRHKITKRGQNVTFRCDPISEHNRLYWYRQTLGQGPEFLTYFQNEAQLEKSRLLSDRFSAERPKGSFSTLEIQRTEQGDSAMYLCASSRTSGFTDTQYFGPGTRLTVL.

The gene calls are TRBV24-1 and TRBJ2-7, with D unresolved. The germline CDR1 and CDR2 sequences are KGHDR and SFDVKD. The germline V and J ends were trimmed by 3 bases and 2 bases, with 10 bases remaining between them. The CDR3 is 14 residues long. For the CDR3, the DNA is TGTGCCACCAGTGATGTGAACAGAGCCTACGAGCAGTACTTC. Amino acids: CATSDVNRAYEQYF.

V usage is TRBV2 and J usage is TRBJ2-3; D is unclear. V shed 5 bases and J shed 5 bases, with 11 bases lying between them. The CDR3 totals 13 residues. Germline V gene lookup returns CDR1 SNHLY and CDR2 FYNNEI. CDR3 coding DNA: TGTGCCAGCAGTCAGTGGTCTGGAGATACGCAGTATTTT. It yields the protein CASSQWSGDTQYF.

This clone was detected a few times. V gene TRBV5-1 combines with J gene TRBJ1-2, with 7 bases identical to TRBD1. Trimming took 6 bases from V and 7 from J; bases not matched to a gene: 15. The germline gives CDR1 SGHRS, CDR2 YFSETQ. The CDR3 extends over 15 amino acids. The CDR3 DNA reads TGCGCCAGCAAGCTTTCACCGCAGGGGGTGGCTGGCTACACCTTC. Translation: CASKLSPQGVAGYTF. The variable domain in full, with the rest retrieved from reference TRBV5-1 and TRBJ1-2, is KAGVTQTPRYLIKTRGQQVTLSCSPISGHRSVSWYQQTPGQGLQFLFEYFSETQRNKGNFPGRFSGRQFSNSRSEMNVSTLELGDSALYLCASKLSPQGVAGYTFGSGTRLTVV.

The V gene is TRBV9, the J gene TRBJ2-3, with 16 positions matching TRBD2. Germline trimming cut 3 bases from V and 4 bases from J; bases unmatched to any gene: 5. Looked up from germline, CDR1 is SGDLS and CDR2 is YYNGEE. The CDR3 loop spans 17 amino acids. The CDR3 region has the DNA TGTGCCAGCAGCGCTGGGGGACTAGCGGGAGGGGCAGATACGCAGTATTTT. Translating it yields CASSAGGLAGGADTQYF.

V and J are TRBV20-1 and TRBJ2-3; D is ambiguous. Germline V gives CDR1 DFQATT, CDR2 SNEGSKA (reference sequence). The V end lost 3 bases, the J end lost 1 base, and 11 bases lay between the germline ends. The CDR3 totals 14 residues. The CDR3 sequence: CSASGLVGTDTQYF. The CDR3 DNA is TGCAGTGCTAGTGGGCTAGTTGGCACAGATACGCAGTATTTT.

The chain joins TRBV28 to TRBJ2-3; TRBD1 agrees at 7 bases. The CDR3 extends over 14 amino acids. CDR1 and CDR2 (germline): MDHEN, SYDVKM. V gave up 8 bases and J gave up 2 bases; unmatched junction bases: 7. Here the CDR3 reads CASGGTVYTDTQYF. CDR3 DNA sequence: TGTGCCAGCGGTGGGACAGTCTACACAGATACGCAGTATTTT.

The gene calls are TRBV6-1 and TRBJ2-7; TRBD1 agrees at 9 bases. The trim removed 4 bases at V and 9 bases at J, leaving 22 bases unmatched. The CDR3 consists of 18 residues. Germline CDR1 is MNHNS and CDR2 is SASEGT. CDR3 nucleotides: TGTGCCAGCAGTGCCACCAATACAGGGGGCAGTCCCCTACGATTGCAGTACTTC. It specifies CASSATNTGGSPLRLQYF.

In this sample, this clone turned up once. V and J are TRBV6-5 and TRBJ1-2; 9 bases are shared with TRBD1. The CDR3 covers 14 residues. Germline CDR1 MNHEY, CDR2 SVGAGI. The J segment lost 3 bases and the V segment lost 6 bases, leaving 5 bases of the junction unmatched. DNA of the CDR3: TGTGCCAGCAGGGGACAGGGCCCTGACTATGGCTACACCTTC. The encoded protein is CASRGQGPDYGYTF.

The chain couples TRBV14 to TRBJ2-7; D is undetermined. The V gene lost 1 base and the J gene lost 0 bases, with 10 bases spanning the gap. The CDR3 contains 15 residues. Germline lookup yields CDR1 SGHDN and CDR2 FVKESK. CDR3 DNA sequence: TGTGCCAGCAGCCAAGCTTACCCGGGCTCCTACGAGCAGTACTTC. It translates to CASSQAYPGSYEQYF.

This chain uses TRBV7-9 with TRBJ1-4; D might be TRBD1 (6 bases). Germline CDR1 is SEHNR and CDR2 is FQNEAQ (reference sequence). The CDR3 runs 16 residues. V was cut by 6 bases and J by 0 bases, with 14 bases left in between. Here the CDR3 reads CASSPTRTATNEKLFF. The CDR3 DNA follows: TGTGCCAGCAGTCCAACCCGGACAGCAACTAATGAAAAACTGTTTTTT.

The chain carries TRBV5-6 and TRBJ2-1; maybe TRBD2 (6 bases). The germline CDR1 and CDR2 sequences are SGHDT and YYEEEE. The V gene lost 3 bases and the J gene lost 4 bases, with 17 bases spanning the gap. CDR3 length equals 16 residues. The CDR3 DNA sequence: TGTGCCAGCAGCTCCGATAAGGGGACTGATTACAATGAGCAGTTCTTC. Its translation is CASSSDKGTDYNEQFF.

The CDR3 here is CASSVGGDSYNSPLHF. The CDR3 region has the DNA TGTGCCAGCAGCGTGGGAGGGGATTCCTATAATTCACCCCTCCACTTT. The chain employs TRBV9 and TRBJ1-6, with D possibly TRBD1 on 5 matching bases. The CDR3 has 16 amino acids. V lost 2 bases and J 1 base, leaving 10 bases between the germline ends. In germline, CDR1 is SGDLS, CDR2 YYNGEE. Looking up the rest from reference TRBV9 and TRBJ1-6 gives the full variable domain: DSGVTQTPKHLITATGQRVTLRCSPRSGDLSVYWYQQSLDQGLQFLIQYYNGEERAKGNILERFSAQQFPDLHSELNLSSLELGDSALYFCASSVGGDSYNSPLHFGNGTRLTVT.